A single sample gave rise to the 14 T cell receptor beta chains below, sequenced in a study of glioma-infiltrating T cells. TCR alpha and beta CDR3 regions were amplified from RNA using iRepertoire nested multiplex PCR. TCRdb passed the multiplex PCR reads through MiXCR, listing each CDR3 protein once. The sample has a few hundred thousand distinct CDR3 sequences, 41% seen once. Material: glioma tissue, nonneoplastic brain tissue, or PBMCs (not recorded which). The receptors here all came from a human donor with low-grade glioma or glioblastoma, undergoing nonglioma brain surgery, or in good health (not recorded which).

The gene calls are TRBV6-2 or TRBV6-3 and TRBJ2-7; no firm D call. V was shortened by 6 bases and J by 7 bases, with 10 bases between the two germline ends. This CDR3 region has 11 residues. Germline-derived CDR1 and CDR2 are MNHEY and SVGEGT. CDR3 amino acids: CASSASGEQYV. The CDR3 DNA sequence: TGTGCCAGCAGCGCATCCGGGGAGCAGTACGTC.

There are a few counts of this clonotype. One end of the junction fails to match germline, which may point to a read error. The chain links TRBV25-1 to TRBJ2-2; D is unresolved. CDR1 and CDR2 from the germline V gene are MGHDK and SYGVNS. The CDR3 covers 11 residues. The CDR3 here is CTSSEQRELFF. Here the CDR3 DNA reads TGTACCAGCAGTGAGCAGAGGGAGCTGTTTTTT.

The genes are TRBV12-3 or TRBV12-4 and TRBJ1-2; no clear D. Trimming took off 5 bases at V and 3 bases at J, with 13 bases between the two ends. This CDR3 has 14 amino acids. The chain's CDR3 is CASSVLGDYYGYTF. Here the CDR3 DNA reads TGTGCCAGCAGTGTCCTGGGCGATTACTATGGCTACACCTTC.

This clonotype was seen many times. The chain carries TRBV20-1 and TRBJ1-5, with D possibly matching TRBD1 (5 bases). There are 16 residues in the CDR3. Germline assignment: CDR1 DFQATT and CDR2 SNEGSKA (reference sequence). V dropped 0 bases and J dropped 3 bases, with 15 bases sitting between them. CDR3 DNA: TGCAGTGCTAGAGAAAACCAGGGTTTTGTCAATCAGCCCCAGCATTTT. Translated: CSARENQGFVNQPQHF.

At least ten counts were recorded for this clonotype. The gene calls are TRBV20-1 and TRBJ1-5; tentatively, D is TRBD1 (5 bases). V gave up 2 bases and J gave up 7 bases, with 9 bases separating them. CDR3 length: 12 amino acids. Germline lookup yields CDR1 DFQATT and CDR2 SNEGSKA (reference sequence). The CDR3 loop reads CSARQGSQPQHF. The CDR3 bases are TGCAGTGCTAGACAGGGATCCCAGCCCCAGCATTTT.

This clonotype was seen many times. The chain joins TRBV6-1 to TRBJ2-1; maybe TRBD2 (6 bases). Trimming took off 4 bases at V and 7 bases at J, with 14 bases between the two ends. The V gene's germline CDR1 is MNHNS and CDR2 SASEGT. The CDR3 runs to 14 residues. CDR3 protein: CASSAFGGRNEQFF. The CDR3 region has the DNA TGTGCCAGCAGTGCGTTCGGGGGAAGGAATGAGCAGTTCTTC.

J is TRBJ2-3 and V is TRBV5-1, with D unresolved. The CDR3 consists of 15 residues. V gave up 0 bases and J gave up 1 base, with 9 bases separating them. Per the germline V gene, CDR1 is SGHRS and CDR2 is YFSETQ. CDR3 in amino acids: CASSLGDPGTDTQYF. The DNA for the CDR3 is TGCGCCAGCAGCTTGGGAGACCCCGGCACAGATACGCAGTATTTT. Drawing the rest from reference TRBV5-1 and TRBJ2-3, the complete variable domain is KAGVTQTPRYLIKTRGQQVTLSCSPISGHRSVSWYQQTPGQGLQFLFEYFSETQRNKGNFPGRFSGRQFSNSRSEMNVSTLELGDSALYLCASSLGDPGTDTQYFGPGTRLTVL.

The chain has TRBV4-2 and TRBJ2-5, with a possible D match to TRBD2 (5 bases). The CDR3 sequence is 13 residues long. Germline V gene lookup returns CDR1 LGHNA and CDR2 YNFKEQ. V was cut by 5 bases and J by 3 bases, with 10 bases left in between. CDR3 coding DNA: TGTGCCAGCAGCACTCCGAGGGAAGAGACCCAGTACTTC. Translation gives CASSTPREETQYF.

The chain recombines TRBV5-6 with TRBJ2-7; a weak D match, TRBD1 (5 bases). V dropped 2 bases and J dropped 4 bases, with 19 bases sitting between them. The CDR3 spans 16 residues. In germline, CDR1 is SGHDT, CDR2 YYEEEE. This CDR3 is CASSLLSRTRPYEQYF. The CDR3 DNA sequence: TGTGCCAGCAGCTTACTTAGTAGGACACGGCCTTACGAGCAGTACTTC. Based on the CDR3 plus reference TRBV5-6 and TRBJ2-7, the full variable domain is DAGVTQSPTHLIKTRGQQVTLRCSPKSGHDTVSWYQQALGQGPQFIFQYYEEEERQRGNFPDRFSGHQFPNYSSELNVNALLLGDSALYLCASSLLSRTRPYEQYFGPGTRLTVT.

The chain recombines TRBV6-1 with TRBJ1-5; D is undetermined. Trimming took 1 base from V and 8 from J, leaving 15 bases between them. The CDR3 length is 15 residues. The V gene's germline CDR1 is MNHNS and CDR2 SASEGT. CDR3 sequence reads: CASSEGQARNKPQHF. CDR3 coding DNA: TGTGCCAGCAGTGAAGGGCAGGCGAGAAATAAGCCCCAGCATTTT.

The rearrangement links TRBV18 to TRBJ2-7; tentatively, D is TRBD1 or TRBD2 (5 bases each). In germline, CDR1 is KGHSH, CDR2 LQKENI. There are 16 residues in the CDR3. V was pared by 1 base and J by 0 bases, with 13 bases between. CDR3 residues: CASSPRDGRTSYEQYF. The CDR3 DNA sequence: TGTGCCAGCTCACCACGGGACGGTAGAACCTCCTACGAGCAGTACTTC.

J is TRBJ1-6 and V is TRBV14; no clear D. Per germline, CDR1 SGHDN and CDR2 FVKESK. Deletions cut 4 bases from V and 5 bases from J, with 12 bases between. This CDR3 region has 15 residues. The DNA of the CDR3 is TGTGCCAGCAGCCTACACTACGGCAATAATTCACCCCTCCACTTT. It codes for CASSLHYGNNSPLHF.

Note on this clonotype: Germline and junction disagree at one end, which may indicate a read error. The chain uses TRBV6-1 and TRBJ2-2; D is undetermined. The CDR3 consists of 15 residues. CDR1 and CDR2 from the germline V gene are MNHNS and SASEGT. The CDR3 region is CAISEEDDFTGELFF. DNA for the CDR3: TGTGCCATCAGTGAGGAAGATGATTTCACCGGGGAGCTGTTTTTT.

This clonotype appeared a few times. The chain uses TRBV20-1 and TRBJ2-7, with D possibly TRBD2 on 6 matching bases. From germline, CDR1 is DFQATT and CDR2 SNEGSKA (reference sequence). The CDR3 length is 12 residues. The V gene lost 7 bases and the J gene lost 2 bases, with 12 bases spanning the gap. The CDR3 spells CSVGDFTYEQYF. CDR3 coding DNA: TGCAGTGTGGGGGACTTCACCTACGAGCAGTACTTC.